The 22 T cell receptor beta chains presented below share a single source sample, sequenced in a study of cytomegalovirus exposure and HLA in healthy donors. In the PCR, 60 Vbeta and 13 Jbeta primers were used. Produced via immunoSEQ multiplex PCR; TCRdb's table is partial and in-frame only. This table has about 150,000 clones, 70% to 90% appearing once. The sample taken for sequencing was PBMCs. All receptors derive from a woman in her thirties or forties in good health and CMV-seronegative.

The rearrangement joins TRBV7-9 to TRBJ2-1; D gene unclear. Trimming cost V 0 bases and J 6 bases, with 9 bases left between them. The CDR3 sequence is 14 residues long. The germline CDR1 and CDR2 sequences are SEHNR and FQNEAQ (reference sequence). CDR3 protein: CASSLAELLNEQFF. In DNA, the CDR3 is TGTGCCAGCAGCTTAGCGGAGCTTCTCAATGAGCAGTTCTTC.

The chain has TRBV9 and TRBJ2-6, with D uncertain. V dropped 1 base and J dropped 0 bases, with 11 bases sitting between them. Germline V lookup: CDR1 SGDLS, CDR2 YYNGEE. The CDR3 runs to 17 residues. The CDR3 DNA is TGTGCCAGCAGCGTATGGGCACTCGCCTCTGGGGCCAACGTCCTGACTTTC. It yields the protein CASSVWALASGANVLTF.

The chain combines TRBV30 with TRBJ1-3, with unresolved D. The CDR3 length is 15 residues. CDR1 GTSNPN and CDR2 SVGIG come from the germline V gene (reference sequence). V was clipped by 0 bases and J by 0 bases, with 9 bases between them. CDR3: CAWSVRVSSGNTIYF. The CDR3 DNA is TGTGCCTGGAGTGTACGTGTCAGCTCTGGAAACACCATATATTTT.

The V and J genes are TRBV4-2 and TRBJ2-1; 9 positions match TRBD1. Germline loops: CDR1 LGHNA, CDR2 YNFKEQ. This CDR3 has 16 amino acids. Trimming cost V 1 base and J 9 bases; bases outside gene matches: 10. The CDR3 here is CASSQVPGQGIFEQFF. DNA for the CDR3: TGTGCCAGCAGCCAAGTTCCGGGACAGGGTATCTTTGAGCAGTTCTTC.

This clone was counted once. The sample holds other DNA sequences that translate to the same CDR3. The CDR3 sequence: CSVEGRNYEQYF. The CDR3, as DNA: TGCAGCGTTGAAGGCAGAAACTACGAGCAGTACTTC. The chain recombines TRBV29-1 with TRBJ2-7; D gene uncertain. Germline-derived CDR1 and CDR2 are SQVTM and ANQGSEA. The CDR3 has 12 amino acids. Trimming left V 1 base short and J 3 bases short, with 7 bases between.

The V and J genes are TRBV7-2 and TRBJ1-1; D remains unclear. Trimming removed 4 bases at V and 0 bases at J, with 6 bases between. The CDR3 runs 13 residues. Germline V gene lookup returns CDR1 SGHTA and CDR2 FQGNSA. The CDR3 protein is CASSSNMNTEAFF. The CDR3 coding sequence is TGTGCCAGCAGCTCGAACATGAACACTGAAGCTTTCTTT.

The sample holds one count of this clone. The V gene is TRBV5-1, the J gene TRBJ2-7; 11 nucleotides match TRBD1. This CDR3 is built from 14 residues. The V segment lost 2 bases and the J segment 6 bases; nucleotides outside the gene matches: 4. Germline CDR1 and CDR2: SGHRS and YFSETQ. CDR3 bases: TGCGCCAGCAGCTTTGGACAGGGGGCAGGCGAGCAGTACTTC. It yields the protein CASSFGQGAGEQYF.

The J gene is TRBJ1-2, the V gene TRBV6-1, with D perhaps TRBD1 (5 bases). In germline, CDR1 is MNHNS, CDR2 SASEGT. The CDR3 runs to 14 residues. Deletions cut 5 bases from V and 4 bases from J, with 14 bases between. The CDR3 coding sequence is TGTGCCAGCAGTTATAAGGGGCCCACCTATGGCTACACCTTC. Amino acid sequence: CASSYKGPTYGYTF.

This chain connects TRBV7-8 to TRBJ2-4; D not certain. The CDR3 has 16 amino acids. Germline-derived CDR1 and CDR2 are SGHVS and FQNEAQ. V gave up 6 bases and J gave up 2 bases, with 17 bases separating them. Here the CDR3 reads CASSSDYFETKNIQYF. For the CDR3, the DNA is TGTGCCAGCAGTTCCGATTACTTTGAGACCAAAAACATTCAGTACTTC.

This chain links TRBV28 with TRBJ1-2, with 9 bases identical to TRBD1. Germline trimming cut 4 bases from V and 7 bases from J; bases unmatched to any gene: 7. The CDR3 spans 14 residues. The V gene's germline CDR1 is MDHEN and CDR2 SYDVKM. As DNA, the CDR3 is TGTGCCAGCAGTTGGGAAACAGGGGGCGTTGGCTACACCTTC. It yields the protein CASSWETGGVGYTF.

This sequence joins TRBV5-1 and TRBJ2-7; TRBD1 aligns across 7 bases. CDR1 SGHRS and CDR2 YFSETQ come from the germline V gene. The junction had 6 bases not matched to a gene; V was cut back by 0 bases and J by 6 bases. This CDR3 contains 14 residues. DNA for the CDR3: TGCGCCAGCAGCTTGGGTGACAGGGAATCCGAGCAGTACTTC. Its protein is CASSLGDRESEQYF.

V usage is TRBV7-3 and J usage is TRBJ2-5, with 9 bases matching TRBD1. V lost 4 bases and J lost 4; bases outside the gene matches: 7. The germline V gene has CDR1 SGHTA and CDR2 FQGTGA. The CDR3 consists of 15 residues. CDR3 amino acids: CASSSRTGEGETQYF. CDR3 in DNA: TGTGCCAGCAGCTCACGGACAGGGGAGGGAGAGACCCAGTACTTC.

V gene TRBV5-1 combines with J gene TRBJ2-3, with 11 bases that match TRBD2. Per germline, CDR1 SGHRS and CDR2 YFSETQ. The CDR3 spans 16 residues. Germline trimming cut 4 bases from V and 4 bases from J; bases unmatched to any gene: 8. CDR3 amino acids: CASSRVAGGGADTQYF. The CDR3 DNA sequence: TGCGCCAGCAGCCGGGTAGCGGGAGGGGGAGCAGATACGCAGTATTTT.

The chain employs TRBV11-2 and TRBJ2-7; TRBD1 matches 11 bases. The CDR3 has 16 amino acids. Germline V CDR1 and CDR2: SGHAT, FQNNGV. The junction had 10 bases not matched to a gene; V was cut back by 5 bases and J by 4 bases. The CDR3 DNA is TGTGCCAGCAGCCCCTTTCCCGGGACAGGGGGGTACGAGCAGTACTTC. Its protein is CASSPFPGTGGYEQYF.

This clone has just a few counts. V and J are TRBV30 and TRBJ1-5; D not resolved. The germline gives CDR1 GTSNPN, CDR2 SVGIG (reference sequence). The CDR3 is 13 amino acids. Trimming removed 5 bases from V and 3 bases from J, with 11 bases in between. CDR3 DNA: TGTGCCTGGTCCGGAGGAGACAATCAGCCCCAGCATTTT. It encodes CAWSGGDNQPQHF.

This clone has just one count. This chain joins TRBV5-4 and TRBJ2-2; 8 bases are shared with TRBD2. V was clipped by 2 bases and J by 3 bases; unmatched bases: 6. Germline V gene data show CDR1 as SGHNT and CDR2 as YYREEE (reference sequence). The CDR3 runs 16 residues. Here the CDR3 DNA reads TGTGCCAGCAGCTTAGGGGCTAGCGGGTACACCGGGGAGCTGTTTTTT. Protein sequence: CASSLGASGYTGELFF.

This chain connects TRBV4-3 to TRBJ1-1, with TRBD1 matching over 7 bases. Germline CDR1 LGHNA, CDR2 YSLEER. CDR3 length: 14 residues. V was pared by 1 base and J by 8 bases, with 7 bases of the junction left unmatched. As DNA, the CDR3 is TGCGCCAGCAGCCAAGGGCCTGACAGGGAAGAAGCTTTCTTT. Translated, it gives CASSQGPDREEAFF.

This clone occurred a few times. The V call is TRBV19, the J call TRBJ1-1; 7 bases fit TRBD1. CDR3 length equals 14 residues. Germline CDR1 LNHDA, CDR2 SQIVND (reference sequence). The ends lost 5 bases at V and 7 bases at J; junction bases unmatched: 10. For the CDR3, the DNA is TGTGCCAGTAGTCCCGGGACAGACCCCTTTGAAGCTTTCTTT. It codes for CASSPGTDPFEAFF.

This chain uses TRBV29-1 with TRBJ1-2, with D possibly being TRBD1 (6 bases). The V end was cut by 6 bases, the J end by 0 bases, with 20 bases between. The germline V gene has CDR1 SQVTM and CDR2 ANQGSEA. The CDR3 extends over 16 amino acids. In DNA form, the CDR3 reads TGCAGCGTGGTAAGATACCGGGACACCGCTAACTATGGCTACACCTTC. Translating it yields CSVVRYRDTANYGYTF.

This chain joins TRBV2 and TRBJ2-7; 10 nucleotides agree with TRBD2. The junction had 15 bases not matched to a gene; V was cut back by 8 bases and J by 5 bases. CDR1 SNHLY and CDR2 FYNNEI come from the germline V gene. The CDR3 is 16 amino acids. For the CDR3, the DNA is TGTGCCAGCGGGCGGAGGGCTAGCGGGAGTACCCACGAGCAGTACTTC. Translated, it gives CASGRRASGSTHEQYF.

The J gene is TRBJ2-2, the V gene TRBV7-9; maybe TRBD1 (5 bases). Germline assignment: CDR1 SEHNR and CDR2 FQNEAQ (reference sequence). The V end was cut by 9 bases, the J end by 6 bases, with 8 bases between. This CDR3 is built from 11 residues. This chain's CDR3 is CASQGAGELFF. The CDR3 nucleotides read TGTGCCAGTCAGGGCGCCGGGGAGCTGTTTTTT.

The gene calls are TRBV5-6 and TRBJ1-1; D is uncertain. Germline CDR1 reads SGHDT; CDR2 reads YYEEEE. The germline V and J ends were trimmed by 3 bases and 2 bases, with 14 bases remaining between them. The CDR3 covers 15 residues. As DNA, the CDR3 is TGTGCCAGCAGCTGGACCCAGGAGGGTAACACTGAAGCTTTCTTT. It encodes CASSWTQEGNTEAFF.